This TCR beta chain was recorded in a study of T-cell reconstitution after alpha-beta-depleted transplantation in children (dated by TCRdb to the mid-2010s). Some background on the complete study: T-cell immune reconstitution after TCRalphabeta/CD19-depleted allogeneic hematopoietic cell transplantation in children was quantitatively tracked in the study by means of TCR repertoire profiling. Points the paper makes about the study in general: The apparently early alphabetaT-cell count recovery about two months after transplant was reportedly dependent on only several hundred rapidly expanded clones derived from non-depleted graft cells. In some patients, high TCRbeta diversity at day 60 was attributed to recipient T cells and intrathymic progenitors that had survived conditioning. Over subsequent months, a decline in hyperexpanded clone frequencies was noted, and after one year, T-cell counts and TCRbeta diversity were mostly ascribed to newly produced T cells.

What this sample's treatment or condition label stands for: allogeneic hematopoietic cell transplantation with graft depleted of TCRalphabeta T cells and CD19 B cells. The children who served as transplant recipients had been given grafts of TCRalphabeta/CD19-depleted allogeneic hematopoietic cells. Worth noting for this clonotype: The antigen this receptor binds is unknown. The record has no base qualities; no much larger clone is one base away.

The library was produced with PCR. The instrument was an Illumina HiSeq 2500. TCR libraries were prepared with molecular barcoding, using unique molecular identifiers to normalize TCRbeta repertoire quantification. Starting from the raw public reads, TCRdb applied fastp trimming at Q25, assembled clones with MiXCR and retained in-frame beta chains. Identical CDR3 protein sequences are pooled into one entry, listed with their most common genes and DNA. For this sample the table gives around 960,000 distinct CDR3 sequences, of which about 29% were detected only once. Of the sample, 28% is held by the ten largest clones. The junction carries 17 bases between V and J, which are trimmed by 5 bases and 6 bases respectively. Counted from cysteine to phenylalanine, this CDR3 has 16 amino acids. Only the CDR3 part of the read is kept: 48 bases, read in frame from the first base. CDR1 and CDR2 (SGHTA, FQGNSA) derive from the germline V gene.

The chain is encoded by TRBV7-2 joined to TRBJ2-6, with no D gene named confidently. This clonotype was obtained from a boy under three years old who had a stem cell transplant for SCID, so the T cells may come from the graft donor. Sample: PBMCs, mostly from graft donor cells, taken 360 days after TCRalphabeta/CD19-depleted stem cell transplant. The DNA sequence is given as TGTGCCAGCAGCCTGCGACCCCCCGCGGTGGCCAACGTCCTGACTTTC. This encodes CASSLRPPAVANVLTF. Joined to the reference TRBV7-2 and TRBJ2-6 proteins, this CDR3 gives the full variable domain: GAGVSQSPSNKVTEKGKDVELRCDPISGHTALYWYRQSLGQGLEFLIYFQGNSAPDKSGLPSDRFSAERTGGSVSTLTIQRTQQEDSAVYLCASSLRPPAVANVLTFGAGSRLTVL.